Listed below are T cell receptor beta chains from one sample, sequenced in a study of blood T cells in healthy people across ages. TCRdb reprocessed the 5' RACE reads with MiXCR, giving one entry per CDR3 protein. This table has around 710,000 distinct CDR3 sequences, 40% to 45% appearing once. Sequenced input: blood. The source is a woman aged 60 to 75 in good health. The CDR3 runs from the conserved cysteine through the conserved F or W. The order of the fields is D gene, V gene, clone size, J gene, CDR3 DNA, CDR3 protein. A D gene is named only where the DNA matches it firmly. Rows may omit the clone size; those that give it use once, few, many or a size class.

TRBD1	TRBV5-5	few	TRBJ1-2	TGTGCCAGCAGACAAAGCTGGACAGGGGACGGCTATGGCTACACCTTC	CASRQSWTGDGYGYTF
.	TRBV20-1	.	TRBJ2-5	TGCGGTGCTCCTCGGGGGGCCCAGGATGAGCAGTACTTC	CGAPRGAQDEQYF
.	TRBV20-1	few	TRBJ1-2	TGCAGTGCTAGAGATCAGGACAGATATGGCTACACCTTC	CSARDQDRYGYTF
TRBD1	TRBV12-3/TRBV12-4	.	TRBJ2-7	TGTGCCAGCAGTGGGGGACAGGGTAGGTCCACCTACGAGCAGTACTTC	CASSGGQGRSTYEQYF
TRBD2	TRBV5-1	.	TRBJ2-1	TGCGCCAGCAGCTTGGGGGGACTAGCTACGGCGTCCTACAATGAGCAGTTCTTC	CASSLGGLATASYNEQFF
.	TRBV7-3	few	TRBJ2-7	TGTGCCAGCAGCCCCTCCCCGGGTAACGAGCAGTACTTC	CASSPSPGNEQYF
TRBD2	TRBV12-3/TRBV12-4	.	TRBJ2-3	TGTGCCAGCAGTTCAGAGGGACTAGCGGTCCCAGATACGCAGTATTTT	CASSSEGLAVPDTQYF
TRBD2	TRBV9	.	TRBJ2-7	TGTGCCAGCAGCGTAGATGAAGCGGGAGCTCGCGAGCAGTACTTC	CASSVDEAGAREQYF
TRBD2	TRBV20-1	.	TRBJ2-5	TGCAGTGCGCTAGCGGGGGTCGGGCAAGAGACCCAGTACTTC	CSALAGVGQETQYF
.	TRBV6-2/TRBV6-3	few	TRBJ2-4	TGTGCCAGCAGACCGGGGGATATACTAGCCAAAAACATTCAGTACTTC	CASRPGDILAKNIQYF
TRBD1	TRBV24-1	.	TRBJ1-2	TGTGCCACCAGAAGAGGGGGCTCTGATCGCTACACCTTC	CATRRGGSDRYTF
.	TRBV5-5	few	TRBJ2-1	TGTGCCAGCAGCTTGGCCGAGACAAGCTACAATGAGCAGTTCTTC	CASSLAETSYNEQFF
.	TRBV7-2	few	TRBJ1-2	TGTGCCAGCAGCCCCATCAGGGACCCTAACTATGGCTACACCTTC	CASSPIRDPNYGYTF
.	TRBV6-2/TRBV6-3	few	TRBJ2-7	TGTGCCAGCAGTAATGGGCGCGCCTACGAGCAGTACTTC	CASSNGRAYEQYF
.	TRBV20-1	.	TRBJ2-7	TGCAGTGCAAGATCGGGGTCCTTGAGCTCCTACGAGCAGTACTTC	CSARSGSLSSYEQYF
.	TRBV20-1	few	TRBJ2-7	TGCAGTGCTAGAGAGAGATCAGTGTTCGGGACTGGGAGATACGAGCAGTACTTC	CSARERSVFGTGRYEQYF
.	TRBV12-3/TRBV12-4	once	TRBJ2-7	TGTGCCAGCAGTTTGGTCTATGACTACGAGCAGTACTTC	CASSLVYDYEQYF
.	TRBV12-3/TRBV12-4	few	TRBJ2-3	TGTGCCAGCAGTTTAACAGACTTCACAGATACGCAGTATTTT	CASSLTDFTDTQYF
.	TRBV5-1	.	TRBJ1-4	TGCGCCAGCAGCCCCGGGTCTCACCGGGGTGAAAAACTGTTTTTT	CASSPGSHRGEKLFF
.	TRBV5-1	.	TRBJ2-7	TGCGCCAGCAGCTTGGCCACTTACTACGAGCAGTACTTC	CASSLATYYEQYF
TRBD1	TRBV20-1	.	TRBJ1-5	TGCAGTGCTAGAGATGACAGGGCATTCAATCAGCCCCAGCATTTT	CSARDDRAFNQPQHF
.	TRBV6-2/TRBV6-3	.	TRBJ2-7	TGTGCCGTGGCGGCTTTCGGAGACGAGCAGTACTTC	CAVAAFGDEQYF
TRBD1	TRBV24-1	.	TRBJ2-3	TGTGCCACCACTGATACGGGACAGGGCGCAGATACGCAGTATTTT	CATTDTGQGADTQYF
TRBD2	TRBV9	.	TRBJ2-1	TGTGCCAGCACCAAGGAACTAGCGGGAGACAATGAGCAGTTCTTC	CASTKELAGDNEQFF
TRBD2	TRBV9	.	TRBJ2-3	TGTGCCAGCAGCATCGGGGGGCGGACTAGCGGGATCACAGATACGCAGTATTTT	CASSIGGRTSGITDTQYF
.	TRBV4-3	once	TRBJ2-3	TGCGCCAGCAGCCAAGATCAGACTAGCACAGATACGCAGTATTTT	CASSQDQTSTDTQYF
.	TRBV7-2	few	TRBJ1-5	TGTGCCAGCAGCCTTTACAGTATGAGCAATCAGCCCCAGCATTTT	CASSLYSMSNQPQHF
.	TRBV7-2	.	TRBJ2-5	TGTGCCAGCAGCCATGGGCCCTTGGCGGGTACCCAAGAGACCCAGTACTTC	CASSHGPLAGTQETQYF
.	TRBV28	many	TRBJ1-2	TGTGCCAGCAGGATTAAGTATGGCTACACCTTC	CASRIKYGYTF
TRBD2	TRBV20-1	few	TRBJ2-5	TGCAGTGCTAGAGATCCCTTCACTAGCGGAACACAAGAGACCCAGTACTTC	CSARDPFTSGTQETQYF
TRBD2	TRBV11-1	.	TRBJ2-7	TGTGCCAGCAGCTTATTGTCGGGAGGGTCCTACGAGCAGTACTTC	CASSLLSGGSYEQYF